The source of this T cell receptor beta chain is a study of cytomegalovirus exposure and HLA in healthy donors. General observations from the study: Presence/absence analyses assumed roughly uniform sequencing depth across donors.

PCR amplification relied on 60 Vbeta primers (plus 13 Jbeta primers). In the original workflow: An analysis that came later counted 77 million or so unique TCR beta chains, 10 million to 11 million shared. This table comes from immunoSEQ multiplex PCR, and its TCRdb copy is limited to in-frame clones, with some not included. From that table come the V and J calls and clone size; the DNA was used to work out D and trimming. This table holds roughly 140,000 clones, approximately 84% found once. V lost 3 bases, J lost 4 bases, and 4 bases stayed unmatched. Germline V gene sequence: CDR1 LGHNA, CDR2 YSLEER. The CDR3 has 15 residues. All the people who gave samples were healthy bone marrow donors. On this clone itself: The antigen remains unidentified.

V gene TRBV4-3 combines with J gene TRBJ2-7, with 12 bases lining up with TRBD1. Sequencing was carried out using PBMCs. This clonotype originated in a woman aged 55-70 years in good health and CMV-seropositive. The CDR3 nucleotides read TGCGCCAGCAGCCACCGGGACAGGGGGCTGTACGAGCAGTACTTC. Translating gives CASSHRDRGLYEQYF.